This paragraph reports one T cell receptor beta chain. What it binds is not known. The CDR3 is 18 residues long. J gave up 5 bases and V 2 bases, and 17 bases lay outside the gene matches. Germline V CDR1 and CDR2: MNHNY, SVGAGI (reference sequence). The data originate from a study of T cells after yellow fever vaccination. Study information: The fractions with low cell numbers were processed using SMART-Seq v4 Ultra Low Input.

TCR cDNA was made by 5'RACE template switching, adding a universal primer site and UMIs. TCRdb passed the 5' RACE reads through MiXCR, listing each CDR3 protein once. The table records over 110,000 distinct CDR3 sequences, more than 6% of them present only once. Notes on the study in general: Only a minor proportion of clonotypes was detected across both CD4 and CD8 compartments. At under 98% for CD4 and about 87% for CD8, most primary-vaccination clones showed up again after the booster.

Sequences were derived from CD4+ T cells sorted from PBMCs, sampled 5 days after the yellow fever booster vaccination. The clonotype was recovered from a man aged 25 to 40 who received the YFV17D yellow fever vaccine. The V call is TRBV6-6, the J call TRBJ2-5; TRBD2 agrees at 7 bases. This CDR3 reads CASSYGRARREGGETQYF. CDR3 DNA sequence: TGTGCCAGCAGTTACGGGAGGGCGAGACGCGAGGGAGGGGAGACCCAGTACTTC.